A selection of T cell receptor beta chains follows, all from one sample in a study of type 1 regulatory T cells. These receptors' targets are unknown. TCRdb fed the reads into MiXCR, producing one record per CDR3 protein. The table lists 20,000 to 30,000 distinct CDR3 sequences, roughly two thirds of them singletons. The source material was cultured T cells, either the whole culture or a sorted T cell fraction (not recorded which). The source of these receptors is a human donor in good health. Both conserved end residues are part of each CDR3. A D gene is named only where the DNA matches it firmly. For some rows the clone size is stated as once, few or many, or as a class when expanded; others skip it.

14	TRBD1	TRBJ1-2	TRBV20-1	.	CSARDPGQGDGYTF	TGCAGTGCTAGAGATCCGGGACAGGGGGATGGCTACACCTTC
14	.	TRBJ2-7	TRBV5-1	.	CASSVEGGSYEQYF	TGCGCCAGCAGCGTAGAGGGAGGCTCCTACGAGCAGTACTTC
13	.	TRBJ1-5	TRBV5-4	.	CASSPGQNQPQHF	TGTGCCAGCAGCCCAGGACAAAATCAGCCCCAGCATTTT
13	.	TRBJ2-2	TRBV12-3/TRBV12-4	.	CASLSRGTGELFF	TGTGCCAGCCTGAGTAGGGGCACCGGGGAGCTGTTTTTT
15	.	TRBJ2-1	TRBV24-1	.	CATSDSSWPHNEQFF	TGTGCCACCAGTGATTCCTCGTGGCCCCACAATGAGCAGTTCTTC
21	.	TRBJ2-6	TRBV5-1	.	CASSLYLGNRLKGGGANVLTF	TGCGCCAGCAGCTTGTATTTGGGGAACCGGTTAAAGGGGGGTGGGGCCAACGTCCTGACTTTC
14	TRBD1	TRBJ1-2	TRBV3-1	.	CASSPRQGRNGYTF	TGTGCCAGCAGTCCCCGACAGGGAAGAAATGGCTACACCTTC
13	.	TRBJ2-1	TRBV20-1	once	CSARRTGLNEQFF	TGCAGTGCTAGGCGGACTGGTCTCAATGAGCAGTTCTTC
15	.	TRBJ2-7	TRBV3-1	.	CASSQLSLASYEQYF	TGTGCCAGCAGCCAATTGAGTCTCGCTTCCTACGAGCAGTACTTC
12	.	TRBJ2-3	TRBV7-2	.	CASSLAGSWQYF	TGTGCCAGCAGCTTAGCAGGATCTTGGCAGTATTTT
13	.	TRBJ1-5	TRBV7-9	few	CASSLDGEQPQHF	TGTGCCAGCAGCTTAGATGGGGAACAGCCCCAGCATTTT
14	TRBD1	TRBJ1-1	TRBV20-1	.	CSARLDRGPHEAFF	TGCAGTGCTAGATTGGACAGGGGGCCCCATGAAGCTTTCTTT
13	TRBD1	TRBJ1-2	TRBV27	.	CASSQRDRSGYTF	TGTGCCAGCAGTCAGAGGGACAGGAGTGGCTACACCTTC
14	TRBD2	TRBJ2-7	TRBV6-6	few	CATRRGGPSYEQYF	TGTGCCACCCGGCGGGGGGGGCCTTCCTACGAGCAGTACTTC
13	.	TRBJ2-2	TRBV20-1	.	CSAGGSNTGELFF	TGCAGTGCGGGCGGCTCGAACACCGGGGAGCTGTTTTTT
11	.	TRBJ2-7	TRBV5-1	few	CASSNSYEQYF	TGCGCCAGCAGCAACTCCTACGAGCAGTACTTC
13	.	TRBJ1-5	TRBV18	few	CASSPGEGQPQHF	TGTGCCAGCTCACCAGGCGAGGGTCAGCCCCAGCATTTT
15	TRBD2	TRBJ2-5	TRBV18	.	CASPRTSGLQETQYF	TGTGCCAGCCCACGGACTAGCGGACTGCAAGAGACCCAGTACTTC
13	TRBD1	TRBJ2-7	TRBV28	.	CASSVGQGYEQYF	TGTGCCAGCAGTGTGGGACAGGGTTACGAGCAGTACTTC
15	TRBD2	TRBJ2-1	TRBV12-3/TRBV12-4	.	CASSQSSGGYNEQFF	TGTGCCAGCAGTCAATCTAGCGGGGGATACAATGAGCAGTTCTTC
16	.	TRBJ1-3	TRBV7-6	.	CASSSRTGSSGNTIYF	TGTGCCAGCAGCTCCCGCACAGGGAGCTCCGGAAACACCATATATTTT
15	.	TRBJ1-1	TRBV5-1	.	CASSLVGASHTEAFF	TGCGCCAGCAGCTTGGTTGGGGCCAGCCACACTGAAGCTTTCTTT
18	TRBD2	TRBJ2-3	TRBV2	.	CASKRLAGGRNDLDTQYF	TGTGCCAGCAAGAGACTAGCGGGGGGGAGGAACGACTTGGATACGCAGTATTTT
16	TRBD2	TRBJ2-1	TRBV18	.	CASSPPSTSGGDEQFF	TGTGCCAGCTCACCACCGTCGACTAGCGGGGGGGATGAGCAGTTCTTC
14	TRBD1	TRBJ1-2	TRBV5-1	.	CASSLRDSNYGYTF	TGCGCCAGCAGCTTGAGGGACAGTAACTATGGCTACACCTTC
15	.	TRBJ2-2	TRBV5-1	.	CASSKTAANTGELFF	TGCGCCAGCAGCAAGACCGCCGCGAACACCGGGGAGCTGTTTTTT
15	.	TRBJ2-3	TRBV6-2/TRBV6-3	few	CASSFPGRSTDTQYF	TGTGCCAGCAGTTTCCCGGGCAGGAGCACAGATACGCAGTATTTT
15	TRBD1	TRBJ1-2	TRBV3-1	.	CASRDGDRDRNGYTF	TGTGCCAGCAGGGACGGTGACAGGGATCGGAACGGCTACACCTTC
13	.	TRBJ2-7	TRBV7-2	medium-sized	CASSRDPVAEQYF	TGTGCCAGCAGCCGGGACCCCGTGGCCGAGCAGTACTTC
17	TRBD2	TRBJ2-7	TRBV18	.	CASSPLAGDLKGYEQYF	TGTGCCAGCTCACCTCTCGCGGGGGACCTTAAAGGCTACGAGCAGTACTTC
19	TRBD1	TRBJ2-6	TRBV6-2/TRBV6-3	.	CASSYHIGTGVNGANVLTF	TGTGCCAGCAGTTACCACATCGGGACAGGGGTCAATGGGGCCAACGTCCTGACTTTC
15	.	TRBJ1-2	TRBV6-5	few	CASSPAGALSSGYTF	TGTGCCAGTTCCCCTGCAGGGGCGCTTTCTAGTGGCTACACCTTC
14	TRBD1	TRBJ2-2	TRBV27	.	CASRRQGGTGELFF	TGTGCCAGCCGTAGACAGGGGGGTACCGGGGAGCTGTTTTTT
13	.	TRBJ1-4	TRBV20-1	.	CSASGVRYEKLFF	TGCAGTGCTTCAGGGGTGCGATACGAAAAACTGTTTTTT
14	.	TRBJ1-4	TRBV7-2	.	CASSLGGFGEKLFF	TGTGCCAGCAGCTTAGGAGGGTTTGGGGAAAAACTGTTTTTT
15	TRBD2	TRBJ2-7	TRBV4-2	few	CASSQGLAEAYEQYF	TGTGCCAGCAGCCAAGGACTAGCGGAGGCCTACGAGCAGTACTTC
19	.	TRBJ2-3	TRBV7-9	few	CASSLAFRQTSLSTDTQYF	TGTGCCAGCAGCTTAGCGTTCAGACAGACGAGTCTTAGCACAGATACGCAGTATTTT
13	.	TRBJ1-1	TRBV7-8	.	CASSTQGNTEAFF	TGTGCCAGCAGCACACAGGGGAACACTGAAGCTTTCTTT
15	.	TRBJ2-5	TRBV7-9	.	CAIPRGRGARETQYF	TGTGCCATTCCTCGAGGTCGGGGGGCGCGGGAGACCCAGTACTTC
13	.	TRBJ2-2	TRBV24-1	once	CATKQGGSGELFF	TGTGCCACCAAACAGGGAGGTTCCGGGGAGCTGTTTTTT
13	.	TRBJ1-1	TRBV6-5	medium-sized	CASSKPGTREAFF	TGTGCCAGCAGTAAACCTGGGACCCGAGAAGCTTTCTTT
16	.	TRBJ2-4	TRBV27	.	CASSSNREMGKNIQYF	TGTGCCAGCAGTTCTAACAGGGAAATGGGCAAAAACATTCAGTACTTC
14	.	TRBJ2-1	TRBV7-2	few	CASSSRTEYNEQFF	TGTGCCAGCAGCTCACGGACAGAATACAATGAGCAGTTCTTC
16	TRBD2	TRBJ2-1	TRBV6-4	.	CARSVLAGGRYNEQFF	TGTGCCCGCAGTGTCCTAGCGGGGGGGCGCTACAATGAGCAGTTCTTC
18	TRBD1	TRBJ2-7	TRBV9	.	CASSVGLPDRGLSYEQYF	TGTGCCAGCAGCGTAGGATTGCCGGACAGGGGGCTTAGTTACGAGCAGTACTTC
17	TRBD1	TRBJ1-5	TRBV6-1	.	CASSRDRGSVSNQPQHF	TGTGCCAGCAGTCGGGACAGGGGAAGCGTAAGCAATCAGCCCCAGCATTTT
16	.	TRBJ1-2	TRBV6-1	few	CASLAPPGRASYGYTF	TGTGCCAGCTTGGCACCCCCGGGGCGGGCTAGCTATGGCTACACCTTC
16	.	TRBJ2-1	TRBV20-1	once	CSAHHGVMSSYNEQFF	TGCAGTGCACACCACGGGGTAATGAGCTCCTACAATGAGCAGTTCTTC
17	.	TRBJ2-7	TRBV4-3	.	CASSQYPPSGPSHEQYF	TGCGCCAGCAGCCAATACCCCCCCTCGGGTCCCTCCCACGAGCAGTACTTC
16	TRBD1	TRBJ2-3	TRBV4-1	.	CASSQSPGGPGDTQYF	TGCGCCAGCAGCCAGTCCCCAGGGGGCCCCGGAGATACGCAGTATTTT
14	.	TRBJ2-3	TRBV7-2	.	CASSPRQATDTQYF	TGTGCCAGCAGCCCGAGACAGGCCACAGATACGCAGTATTTT
13	.	TRBJ1-1	TRBV3-1	.	CASSHALGREAFF	TGTGCCAGCAGCCATGCCTTAGGGCGAGAAGCTTTCTTT
13	.	TRBJ1-5	TRBV20-1	.	CSWGSGQNQPQHF	TGCAGTTGGGGCTCCGGTCAGAATCAGCCCCAGCATTTT
15	.	TRBJ1-1	TRBV15	.	CATSRGDRLNTEAFF	TGTGCCACCAGCAGAGGTGACAGGCTAAACACTGAAGCTTTCTTT